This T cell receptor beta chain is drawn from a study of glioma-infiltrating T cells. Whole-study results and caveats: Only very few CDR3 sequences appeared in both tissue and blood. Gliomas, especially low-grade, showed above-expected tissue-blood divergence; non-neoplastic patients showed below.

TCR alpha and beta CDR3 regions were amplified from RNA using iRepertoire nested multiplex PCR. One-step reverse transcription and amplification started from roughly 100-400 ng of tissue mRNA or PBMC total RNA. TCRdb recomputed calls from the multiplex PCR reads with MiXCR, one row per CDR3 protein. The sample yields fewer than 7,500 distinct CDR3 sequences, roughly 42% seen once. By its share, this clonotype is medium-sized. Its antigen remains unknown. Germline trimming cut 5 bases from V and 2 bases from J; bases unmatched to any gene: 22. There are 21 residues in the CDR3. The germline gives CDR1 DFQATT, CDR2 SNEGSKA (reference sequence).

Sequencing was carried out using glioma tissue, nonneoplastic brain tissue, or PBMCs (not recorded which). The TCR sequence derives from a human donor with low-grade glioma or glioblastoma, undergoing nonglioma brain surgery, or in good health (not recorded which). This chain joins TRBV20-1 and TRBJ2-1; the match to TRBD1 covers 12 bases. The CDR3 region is CSAAHSPGQGATNGPYNEQFF. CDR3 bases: TGCAGTGCTGCCCACTCACCGGGACAGGGGGCAACCAACGGCCCCTACAATGAGCAGTTCTTC.